These 2 T cell receptor beta chains were sequenced from one sample in a study of blood T cell repertoires in COVID-19. Generated by immunoSEQ multiplex PCR, the TCRdb table keeps only in-frame clones and is missing some. The sample comprises a few hundred thousand clones, about 88% of which are singletons, and 10% to 15% rests with the top ten. The sample consisted of peripheral blood. The source is a woman in her sixties or seventies with COVID-19, enrolled during active disease.

The rearrangement uses TRBV29-1 and TRBJ1-2, with 11 bases identical to TRBD1. V was pared by 6 bases and J by 7 bases, with 7 bases of the junction left unmatched. CDR3 length: 13 residues. Germline V gene lookup returns CDR1 SQVTM and CDR2 ANQGSEA. CDR3 sequence reads: CSVRTGGLVGYTF. In DNA form, the CDR3 reads TGCAGCGTCCGGACAGGGGGCTTAGTTGGCTACACCTTC. The variable domain in full, completed from reference TRBV29-1 and TRBJ1-2, reads SAVISQKPSRDICQRGTSLTIQCQVDSQVTMMFWYRQQPGQSLTLIATANQGSEATYESGFVIDKFPISRPNLTFSTLTVSNMSPEDSSIYLCSVRTGGLVGYTFGSGTRLTVV.

This clone has just a few counts. The V gene is TRBV5-4, the J gene TRBJ2-5; 10 nucleotides line up with TRBD2. From germline, CDR1 is SGHNT and CDR2 YYREEE (reference sequence). CDR3 size: 14 residues. Losses at the gene ends were 1 base for V and 5 bases for J; bases not matched to a gene: 2. CDR3: CASSLTSGEETQYF. DNA of the CDR3: TGTGCCAGCAGCTTGACTAGCGGGGAGGAGACCCAGTACTTC.